This T cell receptor beta chain was sequenced during a study of cytomegalovirus exposure and HLA in healthy donors (dated by TCRdb to the late 2010s). Background on the whole study: According to an earlier analysis of a few hundred of the donors, 150 million to 200 million T cells yielded roughly 110 million unique TCR beta sequences and about 300 Gb of sequence data. Roughly 310 gigabases of sequencing data and approximately 85 million unique TCR sequences were included in an early release covering under 650 HLA-typed donors. Among the roughly 400 genotyped donors, around 79% belonged to the genetic ancestry cluster associated with self-reported Caucasian donors. Rather than using new phenotypic data, the later analysis identified candidate immune exposures from TCR beta sequences and from how often those sequences occurred across donors. Typing coverage differed by locus: A, B, C, DRB1 and DQB1 were typed in about 620-640 donors, DQA1 in about 560, DPA1 in some 600, and DPB1 in 472. The study aimed to test whether signatures of past pathogen exposure could be identified by cataloging public T cell receptors. Among 398 genotyped donors of the cohort, an average of about 240,000 unique TCR beta nucleotide sequences were sequenced per donor, about a sixth of them non-productive. High-throughput TCR immunosequencing, statistical association of individual TCRs with disease status, and machine learning were combined to predict cytomegalovirus infection status. In addition to the first cohort of 666 subjects, a separate validation cohort of some 120 different subjects was used. Because of strong linkage in the cohort, roughly five DR-DQ haplotypes were treated as single units for association and clustering. HLA typing included class I and class II loci at four-digit resolution. In a later genetic analysis, genome-wide SNP genotypes for about 65% of the 666 donors were used, and that subset was treated as a discovery cohort. Donor age, sex, ethnicity and CMV serostatus were compiled alongside the repertoire data. To decide whether each TCR beta V gene segment behaved as functional or pseudogenic, an earlier analysis of fewer than 750 of the donors relied on high-throughput TCR beta sequencing. All discovery cohort repertoires had been generated using a single sequencing platform. The T cell repertoires of 550 to 850 subjects were profiled by immunosequencing and related to cytomegalovirus serostatus. A later analysis re-examined previously published TCR beta repertoires from 500 to 700 donors and added high-resolution HLA genotyping to investigate patterns of TCR occurrence.

As concerns this clone: Its antigen target is currently unknown. There are no base qualities to consult, and no much larger clone falls within one base.

The cohort was made up of 650 to 700 healthy bone marrow donors. Cohort members were all nominally healthy when sampled, although unrecorded immune exposures were likely present. The donor was CMV seronegative and was included in the group of several hundred seronegative cohort members. Each donor provided a peripheral blood sample, and peripheral blood mononuclear cells were used for TCR beta sequencing. Genomic DNA was extracted from the blood cell samples with the Qiagen DNeasy Blood Extraction Kit. What the research found in general, with its limitations: According to a later analysis, parvovirus B19, influenza, CMV and Epstein-Barr virus appeared linked to several top co-occurrence clusters. In a later analysis, the rate of TCR association differed among HLA loci, with DRB1 alleles having the most associated TCRs and HLA-C alleles having the fewest. Most TCR sequences were observed very rarely across donors, whereas some public TCRs were present in many individuals. A total of 164 TCR beta chains were listed by the study as associated with cytomegalovirus. The only immune exposure information available for the cohort was CMV serostatus. At a false discovery rate of 0.05, a later analysis linked approximately 18,000 TCR beta sequences to specific HLA alleles. In a later genetic analysis, a missense DCLRE1C variant was associated with V-gene and J-gene trimming of TCR beta chains, and the association was replicated in an independent cohort. The authors suggested that the approach could potentially be generalized to other disease states and immunological phenotypes. In an earlier analysis of approximately 600 of the donors, most TCR beta V segments were observed in productive rearrangements about 90% or about 30% of the time, broadly matching IMGT annotations. Most CMV-associated TCR beta chains appeared to be HLA-restricted in a later analysis, and the HLA associations seemed to be driven largely by CMV exposure. When HLA alleles, especially DR and DQ, strongly co-occurred, TCR associations were difficult to assign to individual alleles. According to a later genetic analysis, donors in an Asian-associated ancestry cluster had fewer N-insertions in productive TCRs than the roughly 700-donor mean. A group of highly shared sequence variants was considered likely to be a technical artifact of the sequencing pipeline. The earlier analysis of approximately 560 of the donors excluded approximately 17 rarely observed V segments, including chromosome 9 orphons, because counts were too low. Correlated functional status among segregating V segments might reflect linkage disequilibrium, but an unknown experimental factor could not be ruled out. Presence/absence analyses assumed roughly uniform sequencing depth across donors, an assumption that may not hold. Compared with equally common non-associated chains, HLA-associated TCR beta chains in a later analysis were more clonally expanded and had lower generation probabilities. In both the original and validation cohorts, the classifier was reported to diagnose cytomegalovirus status with high specificity and sensitivity. A further reported finding was that TCR beta sequences accurately predicted the HLA-A and HLA-B alleles for most subjects in the first cohort. Because some donors lacked HLA typing at each locus, the association tests relied only on the typed subset. Some IMGT-functional V segments, including TRBV6-2 and TRBV6-3, could not be distinguished by the 87-base-pair reads and were therefore excluded. Three of the identified cytomegalovirus-associated TCR beta chains were confirmed in vitro to be specific for cytomegalovirus antigens. The cohort was sequenced for TCR beta chains only, and without alpha or paired-chain data the features that could be detected were limited.

CDR1 and CDR2, looked up from the germline V gene, are SGHRS and YFSETQ. V has 3 bases trimmed and J has 13 bases trimmed; junction bases matching no gene number 16. Including cysteine and phenylalanine, the CDR3 has 15 amino acids. CDR3 DNA only is kept here, 45 bases in frame from base 1. The protocol used for the library was the immunoSEQ multiplex PCR assay. The multiplex PCR relied on a mix of 60 forward primers for TCR Vbeta segments and 13 reverse primers for TCR Jbeta segments. The CDR3 region of rearranged TCR beta genes was amplified from genomic DNA by a multiplex PCR assay. The Illumina HiSeq System was used to sequence the amplified TCR beta libraries as 87-base-pair reads. In the original analysis: A later analysis tallied 80 million to 95 million unique TCR beta chains across the 550 to 850 repertoires, and approximately 9.9 million of those chains were shared by two or more donors. Raw reads were error-corrected and collapsed into unique sequences by a nearest-neighbor algorithm in which closely related sequences were merged to remove PCR and sequencing errors. To assign V, D and J gene segments, CDR3 sequences were aligned to IMGT reference sequences. For a sequence to be retained, a match of at least six nucleotides to both a V gene segment and a J gene segment was required. A rearrangement counted as productive if the CDR3 had no stop codons and remained in frame with V and J, and every other rearrangement counted as non-productive. Following IMGT convention, CDR3 was defined as the stretch from the second conserved V-encoded cysteine to the conserved J-encoded phenylalanine. Sequences without an unambiguous match to a single V gene segment were excluded from the earlier analysis of 450 to 750 of the donors. An earlier analysis of 587 of the donors classified V segments as functional when productive rearrangements were above 56.7% and as segregating when the standard deviation between donors was above 5%. A statistical classification framework was built to diagnose cytomegalovirus status from the catalog of TCR beta chain sequences. In a later analysis, TCR nucleotide sequences were compared against IMGT/GENE-DB human TR gene sequences so that V and J genes could be assigned. In a later analysis, CDR3 sequences and most-parsimonious VDJ recombination scenarios were assigned using the TCRdist pipeline. In a later analysis, every TCR beta chain was defined by the combination of its CDR3 amino acid sequence and its V-gene family, and reads without a unique V-gene family were dropped. To address suspected cross-contamination and a sequencing artifact, a later analysis removed 450 to 700 highly shared, low-generation-probability nucleotide sequences. In a later analysis, a clonal expansion index for each public chain was calculated from normalized within-repertoire ranks of inferred template counts. In a later analysis, generation probabilities were computed with a VDJ recombination model fitted to out-of-frame rearrangements, and the resulting probabilities were checked against IGoR. Hypergeometric tests were used in a later analysis to score TCR-TCR, TCR-HLA and TCR-CMV co-occurrence, with a repertoire-size bias correction applied to the TCR pairs. To estimate false discovery rates, a later analysis permuted the HLA or CMV assignments 20 times. In a later analysis, co-occurring TCRs were grouped with DBSCAN, and TCRdist sequence similarity was added when clustering was performed within HLA-allele-positive subsets. Co-occurrence clustering excluded repertoires with fewer than 30,000 or more than 120,000 public chains, plus five with anomalous nucleotide sharing. TCRdb stores this immuneACCESS table with in-frame sequences only. Part of the clones is absent; in the studies checked, under half of the shortfall reflects unresolved V genes, and no reason is known for the rest. V, J and clone size derive from that table, while D and trimming were established from the DNA sequence. The sample includes 150,000 to 200,000 clones, with 80% to 85% observed a single time. Around 0.27% of the sample is taken by the ten largest.

This receptor was identified in a boy younger than 18 in good health and CMV-seronegative. The sample comprised PBMCs. The chain was built from TRBV5-1 and TRBJ1-2, and 9 bases in between align with TRBD1. Here is the DNA: TGCGCCAGCAGCTCTCTAACCGGGACAGGGAAGGATTCCACCTTC. Translated, this gives CASSSLTGTGKDSTF.